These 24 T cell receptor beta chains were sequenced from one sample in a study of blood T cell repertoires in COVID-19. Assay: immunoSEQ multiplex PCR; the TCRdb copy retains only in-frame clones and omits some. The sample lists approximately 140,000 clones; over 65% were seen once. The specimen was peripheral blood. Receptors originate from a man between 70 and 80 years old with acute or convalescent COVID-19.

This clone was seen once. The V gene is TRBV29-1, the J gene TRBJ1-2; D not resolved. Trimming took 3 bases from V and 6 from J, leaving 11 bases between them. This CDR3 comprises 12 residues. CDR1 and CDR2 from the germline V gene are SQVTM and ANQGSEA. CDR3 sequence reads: CSVEGRFDGYTF. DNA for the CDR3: TGCAGCGTTGAGGGCAGGTTCGATGGCTACACCTTC.

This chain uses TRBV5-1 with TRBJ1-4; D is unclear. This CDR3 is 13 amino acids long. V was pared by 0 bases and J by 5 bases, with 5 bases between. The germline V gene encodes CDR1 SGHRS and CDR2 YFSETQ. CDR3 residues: CASSLDSNEKLFF. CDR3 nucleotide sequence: TGCGCCAGCAGCTTGGACAGCAATGAAAAACTGTTTTTT. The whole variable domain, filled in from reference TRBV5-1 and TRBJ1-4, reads KAGVTQTPRYLIKTRGQQVTLSCSPISGHRSVSWYQQTPGQGLQFLFEYFSETQRNKGNFPGRFSGRQFSNSRSEMNVSTLELGDSALYLCASSLDSNEKLFFGSGTQLSVL.

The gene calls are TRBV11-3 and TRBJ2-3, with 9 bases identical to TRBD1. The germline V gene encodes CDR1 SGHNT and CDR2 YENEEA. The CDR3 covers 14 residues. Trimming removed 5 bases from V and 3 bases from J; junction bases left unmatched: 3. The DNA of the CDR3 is TGTGCCAGCAGCCCGGGACAGGGAACAGATACGCAGTATTTT. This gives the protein CASSPGQGTDTQYF.

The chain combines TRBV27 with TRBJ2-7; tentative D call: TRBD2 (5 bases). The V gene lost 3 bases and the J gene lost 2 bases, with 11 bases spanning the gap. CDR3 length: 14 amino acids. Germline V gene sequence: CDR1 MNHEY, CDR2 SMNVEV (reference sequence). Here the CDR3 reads CASSFLGGPYEQYF. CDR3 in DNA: TGTGCCAGCAGTTTCCTCGGAGGCCCCTACGAGCAGTACTTC.

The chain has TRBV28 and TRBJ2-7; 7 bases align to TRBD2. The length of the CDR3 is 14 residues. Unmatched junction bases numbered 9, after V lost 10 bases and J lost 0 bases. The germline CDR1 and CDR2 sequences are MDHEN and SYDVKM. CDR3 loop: CAIGSGMSSYEQYF. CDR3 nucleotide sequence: TGTGCCATTGGGAGCGGGATGAGCTCCTACGAGCAGTACTTC. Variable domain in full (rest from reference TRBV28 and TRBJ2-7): DVKVTQSSRYLVKRTGEKVFLECVQDMDHENMFWYRQDPGLGLRLIYFSYDVKMKEKGDIPEGYSVSREKKERFSLILESASTNQTSMYLCAIGSGMSSYEQYFGPGTRLTVT.

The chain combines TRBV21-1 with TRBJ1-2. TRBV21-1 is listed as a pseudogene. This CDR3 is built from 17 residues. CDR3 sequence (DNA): TGTGCCAGCAGCAAAGTGAGCAGAGTAGCCGACAACTATGGCTACACCTTC. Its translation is CASSKVSRVADNYGYTF.

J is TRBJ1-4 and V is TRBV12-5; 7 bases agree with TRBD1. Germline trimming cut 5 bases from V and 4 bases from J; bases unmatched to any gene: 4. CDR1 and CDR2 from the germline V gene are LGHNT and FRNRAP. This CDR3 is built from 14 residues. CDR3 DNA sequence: TGTGCTAGTGGTATCGGGACAGATAATGAAAAACTGTTTTTT. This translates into CASGIGTDNEKLFF.

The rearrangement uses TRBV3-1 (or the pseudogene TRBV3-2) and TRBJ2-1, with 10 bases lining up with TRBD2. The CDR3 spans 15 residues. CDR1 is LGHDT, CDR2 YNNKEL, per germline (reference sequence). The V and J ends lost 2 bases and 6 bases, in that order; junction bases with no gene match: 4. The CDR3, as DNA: TGTGCCAGCAGCCAACGTGGACTAGCGGCCAATGAGCAGTTCTTC. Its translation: CASSQRGLAANEQFF.

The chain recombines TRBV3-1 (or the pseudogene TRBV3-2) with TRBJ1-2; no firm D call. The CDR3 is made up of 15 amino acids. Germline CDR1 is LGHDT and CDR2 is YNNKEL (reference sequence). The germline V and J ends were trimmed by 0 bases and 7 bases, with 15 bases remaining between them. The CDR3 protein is CASSQDGRAPGGYTF. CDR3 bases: TGTGCCAGCAGCCAAGACGGGAGGGCCCCGGGTGGCTACACCTTC.

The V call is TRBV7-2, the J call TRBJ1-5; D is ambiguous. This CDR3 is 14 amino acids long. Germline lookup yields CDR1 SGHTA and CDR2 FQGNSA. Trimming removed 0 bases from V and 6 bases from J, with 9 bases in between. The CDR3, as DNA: TGTGCCAGCAGCTTAGCGATCGAGAGTCAGCCCCAGCATTTT. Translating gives CASSLAIESQPQHF.

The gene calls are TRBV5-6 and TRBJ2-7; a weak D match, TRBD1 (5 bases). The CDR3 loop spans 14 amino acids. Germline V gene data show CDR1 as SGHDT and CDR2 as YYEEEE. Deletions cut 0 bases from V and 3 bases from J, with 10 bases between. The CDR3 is CASSLVRANYEQYF. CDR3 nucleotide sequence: TGTGCCAGCAGCTTGGTCAGGGCGAACTACGAGCAGTACTTC.

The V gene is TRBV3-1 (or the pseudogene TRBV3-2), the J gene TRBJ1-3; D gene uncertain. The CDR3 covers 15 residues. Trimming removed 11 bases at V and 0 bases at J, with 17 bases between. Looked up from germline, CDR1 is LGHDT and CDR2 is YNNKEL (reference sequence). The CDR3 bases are TGTGCCCCACTGGGAGGCTGCCGCTCTGGAAACACCATATATTTT. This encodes CAPLGGCRSGNTIYF.

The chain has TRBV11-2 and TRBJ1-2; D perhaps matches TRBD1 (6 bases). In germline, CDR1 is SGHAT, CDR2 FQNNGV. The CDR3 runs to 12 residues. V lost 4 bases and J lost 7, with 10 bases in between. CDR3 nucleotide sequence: TGTGCCAGCAGCTATCCCAGGGGTGGCTACACCTTC. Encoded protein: CASSYPRGGYTF.

The CDR3 bases are TGTGCCAGTAGTATATCTGGGGACTTAAGTCCGTTCTTC. This sequence encodes CASSISGDLSPFF. This chain joins TRBV19 and TRBJ2-1, with D possibly TRBD2 on 6 matching bases. Germline V gene data show CDR1 as LNHDA and CDR2 as SQIVND (reference sequence). The CDR3 consists of 13 residues. Trimming stripped 2 bases from V and 15 bases from J, with 17 bases between.

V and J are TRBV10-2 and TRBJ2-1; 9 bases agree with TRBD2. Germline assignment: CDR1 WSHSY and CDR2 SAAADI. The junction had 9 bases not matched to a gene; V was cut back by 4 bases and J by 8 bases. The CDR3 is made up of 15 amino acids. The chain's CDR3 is CASSGGSSGVDEQFF. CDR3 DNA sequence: TGCGCCAGCAGTGGAGGTTCTAGCGGGGTCGATGAGCAGTTCTTC.

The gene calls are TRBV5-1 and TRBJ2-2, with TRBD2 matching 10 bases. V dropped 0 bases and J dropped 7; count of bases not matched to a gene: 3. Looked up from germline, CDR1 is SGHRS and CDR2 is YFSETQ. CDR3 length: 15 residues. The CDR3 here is CASSLVASGSGELFF. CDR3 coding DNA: TGCGCCAGCAGCTTGGTGGCTAGCGGGAGCGGGGAGCTGTTTTTT.

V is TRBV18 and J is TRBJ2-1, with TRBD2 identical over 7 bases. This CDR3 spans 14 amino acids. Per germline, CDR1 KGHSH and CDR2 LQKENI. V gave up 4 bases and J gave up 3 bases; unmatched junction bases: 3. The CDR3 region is CASSQTSDYNEQFF. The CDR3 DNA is TGTGCCAGCTCACAAACTAGCGACTACAATGAGCAGTTCTTC.

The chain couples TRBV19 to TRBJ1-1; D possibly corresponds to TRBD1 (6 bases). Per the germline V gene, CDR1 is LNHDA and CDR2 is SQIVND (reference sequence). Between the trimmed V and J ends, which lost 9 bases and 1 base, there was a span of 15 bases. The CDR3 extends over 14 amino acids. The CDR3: CASRDTASNTEAFF. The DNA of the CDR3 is TGTGCCAGCCGGGACACAGCATCGAACACTGAAGCTTTCTTT. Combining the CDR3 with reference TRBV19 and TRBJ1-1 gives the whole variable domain DGGITQSPKYLFRKEGQNVTLSCEQNLNHDAMYWYRQDPGQGLRLIYYSQIVNDFQKGDIAEGYSVSREKKESFPLTVTSAQKNPTAFYLCASRDTASNTEAFFGQGTRLTVV.

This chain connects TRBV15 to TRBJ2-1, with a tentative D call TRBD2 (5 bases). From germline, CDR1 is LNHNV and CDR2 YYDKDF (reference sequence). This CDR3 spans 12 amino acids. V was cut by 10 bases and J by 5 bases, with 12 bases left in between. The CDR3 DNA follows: TGTGCCATTTCTAGCCCCCACAATGAGCAGTTCTTC. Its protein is CAISSPHNEQFF. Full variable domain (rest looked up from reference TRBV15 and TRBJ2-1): DAMVIQNPRYQVTQFGKPVTLSCSQTLNHNVMYWYQQKSSQAPKLLFHYYDKDFNNEADTPDNFQSRRPNTSFCFLDIRSPGLGDTAMYLCAISSPHNEQFFGPGTRLTVL.

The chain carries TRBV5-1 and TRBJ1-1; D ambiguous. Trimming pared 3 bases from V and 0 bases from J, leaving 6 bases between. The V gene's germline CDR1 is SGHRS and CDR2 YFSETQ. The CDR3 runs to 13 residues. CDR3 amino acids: CASSSMLNTEAFF. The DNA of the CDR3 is TGCGCCAGCAGCTCCATGTTGAACACTGAAGCTTTCTTT.

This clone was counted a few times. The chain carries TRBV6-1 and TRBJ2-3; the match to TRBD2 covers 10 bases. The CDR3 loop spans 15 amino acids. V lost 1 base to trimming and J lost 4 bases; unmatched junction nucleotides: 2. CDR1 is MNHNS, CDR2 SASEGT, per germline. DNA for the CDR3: TGTGCCAGCAGTGAAGAAGCGGGGGGGCCAGATACGCAGTATTTT. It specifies CASSEEAGGPDTQYF.

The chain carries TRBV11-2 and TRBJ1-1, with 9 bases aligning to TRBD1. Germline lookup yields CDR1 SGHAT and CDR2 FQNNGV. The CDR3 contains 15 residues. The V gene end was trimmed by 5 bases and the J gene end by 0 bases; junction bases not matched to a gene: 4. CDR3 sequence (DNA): TGTGCCAGCAGCCCCTGGACAGGGGTGAACACTGAAGCTTTCTTT. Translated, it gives CASSPWTGVNTEAFF. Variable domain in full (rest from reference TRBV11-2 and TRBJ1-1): EAGVAQSPRYKIIEKRQSVAFWCNPISGHATLYWYQQILGQGPKLLIQFQNNGVVDDSQLPKDRFSAERLKGVDSTLKIQPAKLEDSAVYLCASSPWTGVNTEAFFGQGTRLTVV.

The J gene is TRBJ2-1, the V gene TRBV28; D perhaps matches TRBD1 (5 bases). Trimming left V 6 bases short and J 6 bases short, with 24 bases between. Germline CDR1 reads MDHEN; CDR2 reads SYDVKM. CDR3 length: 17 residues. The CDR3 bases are TGTGCCAGCAGCTCACCTCCCGGGCGGCTAAGGGGCAATGAGCAGTTCTTC. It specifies CASSSPPGRLRGNEQFF.

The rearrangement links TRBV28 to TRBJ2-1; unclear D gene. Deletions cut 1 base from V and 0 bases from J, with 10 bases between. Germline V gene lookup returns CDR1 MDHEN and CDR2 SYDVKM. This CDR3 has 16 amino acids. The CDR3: CASSLLIPSSYNEQFF. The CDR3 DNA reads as TGTGCCAGCAGTTTATTAATCCCGAGCTCCTACAATGAGCAGTTCTTC.